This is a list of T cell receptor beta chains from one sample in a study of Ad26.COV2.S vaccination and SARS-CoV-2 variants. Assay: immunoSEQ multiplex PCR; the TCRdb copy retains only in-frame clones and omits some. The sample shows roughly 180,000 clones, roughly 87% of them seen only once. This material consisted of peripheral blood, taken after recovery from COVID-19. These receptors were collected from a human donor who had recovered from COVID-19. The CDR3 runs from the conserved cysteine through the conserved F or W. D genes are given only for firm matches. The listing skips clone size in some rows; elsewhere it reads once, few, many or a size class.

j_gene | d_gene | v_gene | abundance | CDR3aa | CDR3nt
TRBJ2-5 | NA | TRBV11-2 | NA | CASSLEGNLETQYF | TGTGCCAGCAGCTTAGAGGGAAATCTAGAGACCCAGTACTTC
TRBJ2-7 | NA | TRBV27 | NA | CASSIWSWWSVLRSYEQYF | TGTGCCAGCAGCATATGGTCCTGGTGGAGCGTCTTACGCTCCTACGAGCAGTACTTC
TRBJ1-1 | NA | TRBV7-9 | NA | CASRLADTEAFF | TGTGCCAGCAGGTTGGCCGACACTGAAGCTTTCTTT
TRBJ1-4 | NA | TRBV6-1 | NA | CASSEYAGATNEKLFF | TGTGCCAGCAGTGAATATGCCGGAGCAACTAATGAAAAACTGTTTTTT
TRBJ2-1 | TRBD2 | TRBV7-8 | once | CASSSGTSGFSSYNEQFF | TGTGCCAGCAGCTCCGGGACTAGCGGGTTTAGCTCCTACAATGAGCAGTTCTTC
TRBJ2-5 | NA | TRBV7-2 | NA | CASNLQRGAQETQYF | TGTGCCAGCAACCTACAACGGGGGGCTCAAGAGACCCAGTACTTC
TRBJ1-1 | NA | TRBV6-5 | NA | CASSYSSGIAFF | TGTGCCAGCAGTTACTCGTCAGGTATCGCTTTCTTT
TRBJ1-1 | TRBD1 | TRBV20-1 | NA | CSAKDRERAFF | TGCAGTGCAAAGGACAGGGAAAGGGCTTTCTTT
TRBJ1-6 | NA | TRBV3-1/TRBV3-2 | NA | CASSQGRVGSPLHF | TGTGCCAGCAGCCAAGGCCGGGTGGGGTCACCCCTCCACTTT
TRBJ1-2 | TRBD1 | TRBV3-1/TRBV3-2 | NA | CASSRDRVNGYTF | TGTGCCAGCAGCCGAGACAGGGTGAATGGCTACACCTTC
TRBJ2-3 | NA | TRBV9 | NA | CASSVEASRDTQYF | TGTGCCAGCAGCGTAGAAGCCTCGAGGGATACGCAGTATTTT
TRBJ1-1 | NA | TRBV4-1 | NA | CASSQVLMRAFF | TGCGCCAGCAGCCAAGTTCTTATGCGAGCTTTCTTT
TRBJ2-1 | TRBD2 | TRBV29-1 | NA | CSVEGAGLAGMSYNEQFF | TGCAGCGTTGAAGGGGCGGGACTAGCGGGAATGTCCTACAATGAGCAGTTCTTC
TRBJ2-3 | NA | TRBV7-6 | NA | CASSLSGNTDTQYF | TGTGCCAGCAGCTTAAGCGGTAACACAGATACGCAGTATTTT